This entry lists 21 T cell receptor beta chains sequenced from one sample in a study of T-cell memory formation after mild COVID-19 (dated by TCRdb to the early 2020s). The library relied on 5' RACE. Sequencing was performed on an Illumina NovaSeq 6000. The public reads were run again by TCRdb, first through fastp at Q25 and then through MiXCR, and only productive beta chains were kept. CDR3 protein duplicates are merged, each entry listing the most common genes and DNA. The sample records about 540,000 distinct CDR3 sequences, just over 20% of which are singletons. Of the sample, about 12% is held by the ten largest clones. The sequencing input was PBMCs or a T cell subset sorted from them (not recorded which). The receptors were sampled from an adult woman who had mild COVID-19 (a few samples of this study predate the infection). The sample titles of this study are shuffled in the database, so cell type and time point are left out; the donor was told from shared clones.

CDR3 loop: CAWSLVASGANVLTF. The CDR3 bases are TGTGCCTGGAGTTTGGTCGCCTCTGGGGCCAACGTCCTGACTTTC. The chain carries TRBV30 and TRBJ2-6; D is unclear. Germline values: CDR1 GTSNPN, CDR2 SVGIG (reference sequence). This CDR3 spans 15 amino acids. V lost 2 bases, J lost 0 bases, and 8 bases lay in between.

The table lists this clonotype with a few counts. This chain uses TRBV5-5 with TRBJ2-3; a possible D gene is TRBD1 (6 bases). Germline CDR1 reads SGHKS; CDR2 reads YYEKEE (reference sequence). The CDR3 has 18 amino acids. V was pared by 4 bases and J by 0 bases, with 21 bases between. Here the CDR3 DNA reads TGTGCCAGCAGCCGGGACGTACAGGGCAGCGCCAGCACAGATACGCAGTATTTT. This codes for CASSRDVQGSASTDTQYF.

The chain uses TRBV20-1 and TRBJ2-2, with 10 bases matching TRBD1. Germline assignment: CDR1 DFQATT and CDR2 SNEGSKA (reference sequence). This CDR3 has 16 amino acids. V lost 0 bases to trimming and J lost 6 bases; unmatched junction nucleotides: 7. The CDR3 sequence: CSARDGGQGTAGELFF. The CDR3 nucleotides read TGCAGTGCTAGAGATGGGGGACAGGGGACAGCCGGGGAGCTGTTTTTT.

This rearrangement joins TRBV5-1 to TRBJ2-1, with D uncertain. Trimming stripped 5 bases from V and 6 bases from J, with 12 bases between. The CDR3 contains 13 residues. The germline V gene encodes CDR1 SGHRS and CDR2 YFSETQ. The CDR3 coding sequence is TGCGCCAGCAGACCGCAACCTGGCAATGAGCAGTTCTTC. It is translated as CASRPQPGNEQFF.

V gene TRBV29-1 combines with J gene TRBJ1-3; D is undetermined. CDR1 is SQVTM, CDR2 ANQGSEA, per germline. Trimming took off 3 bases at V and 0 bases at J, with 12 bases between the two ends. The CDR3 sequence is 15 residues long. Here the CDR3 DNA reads TGCAGCGTTGATACCCGGGCCTCCTCTGGAAACACCATATATTTT. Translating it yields CSVDTRASSGNTIYF. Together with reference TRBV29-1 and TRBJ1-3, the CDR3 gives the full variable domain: SAVISQKPSRDICQRGTSLTIQCQVDSQVTMMFWYRQQPGQSLTLIATANQGSEATYESGFVIDKFPISRPNLTFSTLTVSNMSPEDSSIYLCSVDTRASSGNTIYFGEGSWLTVV.

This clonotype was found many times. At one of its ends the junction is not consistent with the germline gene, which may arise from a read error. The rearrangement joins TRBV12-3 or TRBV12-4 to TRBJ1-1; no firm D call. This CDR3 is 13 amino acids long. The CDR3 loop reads CASSLAENTEAFF. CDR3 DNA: TGTGCCAGCAGCTTAGCGGAGAACACTGAAGCTTTCTTT.

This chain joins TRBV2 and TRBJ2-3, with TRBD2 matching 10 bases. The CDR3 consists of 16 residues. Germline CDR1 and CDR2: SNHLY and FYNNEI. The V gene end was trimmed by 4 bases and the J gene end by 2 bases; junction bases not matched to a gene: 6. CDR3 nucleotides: TGTGCCAGCAGTGTCCCTAGCGGGGGCCACACAGATACGCAGTATTTT. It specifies CASSVPSGGHTDTQYF.

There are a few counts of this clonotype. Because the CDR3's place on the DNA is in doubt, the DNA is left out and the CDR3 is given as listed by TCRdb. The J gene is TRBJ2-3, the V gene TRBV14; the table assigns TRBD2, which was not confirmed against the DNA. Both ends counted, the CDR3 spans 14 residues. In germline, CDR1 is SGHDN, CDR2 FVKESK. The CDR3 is CASSPVGGGTPPYF.

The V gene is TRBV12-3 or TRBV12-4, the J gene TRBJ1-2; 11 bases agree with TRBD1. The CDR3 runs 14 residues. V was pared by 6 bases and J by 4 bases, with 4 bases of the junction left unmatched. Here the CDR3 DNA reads TGTGCCAGCAGCCTGGACAGGGGGCCCTATGGCTACACCTTC. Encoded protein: CASSLDRGPYGYTF.

CDR3 sequence (DNA): TGTGCCAGCAGTTACTCGGTAGTAGAGACCCAGTACTTC. Translated: CASSYSVVETQYF. J is TRBJ2-5 and V is TRBV6-5; no clear D. With 0 bases removed from V and 4 bases from J, the gap between germline ends came to 6 bases. The CDR3 length is 13 residues. Looked up from germline, CDR1 is MNHEY and CDR2 is SVGAGI.

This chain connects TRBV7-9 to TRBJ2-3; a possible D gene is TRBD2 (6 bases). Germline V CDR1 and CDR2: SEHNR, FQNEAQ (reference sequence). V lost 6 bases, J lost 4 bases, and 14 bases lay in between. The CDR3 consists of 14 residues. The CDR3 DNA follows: TGTGCCAGCAGACCCGGGACTCCCCCAGATACGCAGTATTTT. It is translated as CASRPGTPPDTQYF.

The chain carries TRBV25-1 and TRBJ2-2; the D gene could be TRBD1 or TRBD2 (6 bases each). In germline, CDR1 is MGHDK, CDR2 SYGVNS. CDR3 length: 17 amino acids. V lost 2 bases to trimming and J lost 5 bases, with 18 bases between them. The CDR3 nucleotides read TGTGCCAGCAGTGAAGTCGGGGCAAAGGGGGGTACCGGGGAGCTGTTTTTT. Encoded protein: CASSEVGAKGGTGELFF.

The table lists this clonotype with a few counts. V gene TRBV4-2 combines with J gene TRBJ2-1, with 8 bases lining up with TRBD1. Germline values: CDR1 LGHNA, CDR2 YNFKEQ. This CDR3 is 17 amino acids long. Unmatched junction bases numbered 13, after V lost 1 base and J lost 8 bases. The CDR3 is CASSQGIGATGVDEQFF. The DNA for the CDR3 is TGTGCCAGCAGCCAAGGCATTGGGGCGACAGGGGTGGATGAGCAGTTCTTC.

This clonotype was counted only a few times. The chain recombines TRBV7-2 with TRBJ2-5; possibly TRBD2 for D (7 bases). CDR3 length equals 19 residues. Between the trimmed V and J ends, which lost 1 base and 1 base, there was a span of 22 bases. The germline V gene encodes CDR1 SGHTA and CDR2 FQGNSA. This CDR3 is CASSLGVWRGGLSQETQYF. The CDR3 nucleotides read TGTGCCAGCAGCTTAGGAGTCTGGCGAGGGGGACTAAGCCAAGAGACCCAGTACTTC.

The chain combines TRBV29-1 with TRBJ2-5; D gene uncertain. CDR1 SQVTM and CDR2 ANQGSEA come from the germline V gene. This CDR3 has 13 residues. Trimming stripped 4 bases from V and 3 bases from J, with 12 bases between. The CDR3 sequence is CSVVGWQKETQYF. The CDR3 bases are TGCAGCGTTGTGGGTTGGCAGAAAGAGACCCAGTACTTC.

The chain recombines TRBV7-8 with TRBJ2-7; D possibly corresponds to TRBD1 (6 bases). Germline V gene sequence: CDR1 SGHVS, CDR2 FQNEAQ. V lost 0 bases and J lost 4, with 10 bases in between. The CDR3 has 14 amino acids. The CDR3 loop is CASSLAQGWYEQYF. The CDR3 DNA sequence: TGTGCCAGCAGCTTAGCACAGGGATGGTACGAGCAGTACTTC.

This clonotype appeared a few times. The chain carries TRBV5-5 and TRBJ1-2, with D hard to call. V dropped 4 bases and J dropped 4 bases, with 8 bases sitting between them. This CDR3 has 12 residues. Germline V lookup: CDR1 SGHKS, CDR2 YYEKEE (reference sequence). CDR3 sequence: CASSTVFYGYTF. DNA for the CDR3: TGTGCCAGCAGCACAGTATTCTATGGCTACACCTTC. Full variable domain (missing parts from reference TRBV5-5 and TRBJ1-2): DAGVTQSPTHLIKTRGQQVTLRCSPISGHKSVSWYQQVLGQGPQFIFQYYEKEERGRGNFPDRFSARQFPNYSSELNVNALLLGDSALYLCASSTVFYGYTFGSGTRLTVV.

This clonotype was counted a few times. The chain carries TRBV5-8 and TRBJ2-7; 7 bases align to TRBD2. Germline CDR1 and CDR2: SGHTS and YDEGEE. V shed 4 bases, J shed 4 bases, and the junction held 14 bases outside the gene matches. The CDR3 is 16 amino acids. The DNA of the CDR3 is TGTGCCAGCAGCCGGACGGGGCTAGCGGCTAAATACGAGCAGTACTTC. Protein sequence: CASSRTGLAAKYEQYF.

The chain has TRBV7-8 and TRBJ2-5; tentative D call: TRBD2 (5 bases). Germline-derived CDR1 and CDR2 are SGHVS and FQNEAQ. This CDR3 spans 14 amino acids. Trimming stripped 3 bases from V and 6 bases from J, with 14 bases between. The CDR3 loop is CASSFSLVGKTQYF. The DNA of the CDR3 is TGTGCCAGCAGCTTTAGTCTTGTCGGGAAGACCCAGTACTTC. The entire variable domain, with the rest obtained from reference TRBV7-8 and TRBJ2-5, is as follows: GAGVSQSPRYKVAKRGQDVALRCDPISGHVSLFWYQQALGQGPEFLTYFQNEAQLDKSGLPSDRFFAERPEGSVSTLKIQRTQQEDSAVYLCASSFSLVGKTQYFGPGTRLLVL.

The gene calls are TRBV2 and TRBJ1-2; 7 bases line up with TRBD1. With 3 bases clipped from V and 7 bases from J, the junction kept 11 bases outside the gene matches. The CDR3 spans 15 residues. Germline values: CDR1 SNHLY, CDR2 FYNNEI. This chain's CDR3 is CASSEGQLMFIGYTF. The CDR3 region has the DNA TGTGCCAGCAGTGAGGGACAGTTAATGTTTATTGGCTACACCTTC. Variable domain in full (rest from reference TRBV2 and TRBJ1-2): EPEVTQTPSHQVTQMGQEVILRCVPISNHLYFYWYRQILGQKVEFLVSFYNNEISEKSEIFDDQFSVERPDGSNFTLKIRSTKLEDSAMYFCASSEGQLMFIGYTFGSGTRLTVV.

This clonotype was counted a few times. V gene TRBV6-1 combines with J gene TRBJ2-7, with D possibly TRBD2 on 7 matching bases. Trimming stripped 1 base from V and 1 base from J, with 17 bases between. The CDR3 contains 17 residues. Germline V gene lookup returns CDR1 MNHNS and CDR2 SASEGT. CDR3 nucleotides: TGTGCCAGCAGTGAAGGGATTGAGGGGGGGAGTTCCTACGAGCAGTACTTC. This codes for CASSEGIEGGSSYEQYF.